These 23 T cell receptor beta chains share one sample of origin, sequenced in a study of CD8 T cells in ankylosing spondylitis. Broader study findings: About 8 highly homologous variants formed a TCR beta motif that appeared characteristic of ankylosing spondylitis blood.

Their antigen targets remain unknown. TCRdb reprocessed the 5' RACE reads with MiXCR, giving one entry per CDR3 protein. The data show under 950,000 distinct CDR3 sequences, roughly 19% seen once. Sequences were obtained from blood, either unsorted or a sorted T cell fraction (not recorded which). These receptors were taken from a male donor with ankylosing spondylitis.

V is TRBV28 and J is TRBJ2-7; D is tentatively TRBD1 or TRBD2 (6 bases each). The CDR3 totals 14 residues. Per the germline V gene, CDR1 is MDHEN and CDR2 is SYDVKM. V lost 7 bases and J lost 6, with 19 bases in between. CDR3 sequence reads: CASNPARRGSEQYF. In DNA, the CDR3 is TGTGCCAGCAACCCGGCCCGGAGGGGGAGCGAGCAGTACTTC.

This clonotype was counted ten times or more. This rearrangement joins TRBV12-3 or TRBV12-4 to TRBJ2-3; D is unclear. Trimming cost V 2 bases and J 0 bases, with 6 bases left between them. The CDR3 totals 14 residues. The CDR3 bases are TGTGCCAGCAGTTTACAGGCTAGCACAGATACGCAGTATTTT. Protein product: CASSLQASTDTQYF.

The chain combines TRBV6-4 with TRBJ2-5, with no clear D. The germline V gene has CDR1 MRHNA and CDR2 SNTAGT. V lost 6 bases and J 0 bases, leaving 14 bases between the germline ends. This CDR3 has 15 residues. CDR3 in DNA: TGTGCCAGCAGATTACGGAAGAAGAACCAAGAGACCCAGTACTTC. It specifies CASRLRKKNQETQYF.

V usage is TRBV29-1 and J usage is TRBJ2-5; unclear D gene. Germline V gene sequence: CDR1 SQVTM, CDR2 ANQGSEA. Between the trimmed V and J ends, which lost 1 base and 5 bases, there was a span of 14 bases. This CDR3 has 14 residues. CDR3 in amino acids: CSVEGDSESETQYF. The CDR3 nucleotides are TGCAGCGTTGAAGGAGACTCCGAAAGTGAGACCCAGTACTTC.

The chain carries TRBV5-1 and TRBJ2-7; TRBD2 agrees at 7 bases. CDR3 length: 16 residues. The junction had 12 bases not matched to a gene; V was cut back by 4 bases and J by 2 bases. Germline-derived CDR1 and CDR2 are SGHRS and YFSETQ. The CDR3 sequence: CASSESTSAKTYEQYF. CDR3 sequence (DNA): TGCGCCAGCAGCGAATCAACTAGCGCCAAAACCTACGAGCAGTACTTC.

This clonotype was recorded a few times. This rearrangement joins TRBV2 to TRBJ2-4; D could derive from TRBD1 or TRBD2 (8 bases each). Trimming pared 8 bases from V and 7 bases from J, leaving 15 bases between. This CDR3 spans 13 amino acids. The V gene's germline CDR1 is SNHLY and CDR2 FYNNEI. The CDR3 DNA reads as TGTGCCAGCGCGGGAGGACAGGGCAACATTCAGTACTTC. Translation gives CASAGGQGNIQYF.

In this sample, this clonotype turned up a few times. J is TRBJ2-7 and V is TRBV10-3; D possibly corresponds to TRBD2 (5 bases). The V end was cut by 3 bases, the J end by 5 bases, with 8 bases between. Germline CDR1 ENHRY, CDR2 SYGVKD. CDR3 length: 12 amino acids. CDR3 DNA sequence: TGTGCCATCAGTGAACCGGGAAACGAGCAGTACTTC. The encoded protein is CAISEPGNEQYF.

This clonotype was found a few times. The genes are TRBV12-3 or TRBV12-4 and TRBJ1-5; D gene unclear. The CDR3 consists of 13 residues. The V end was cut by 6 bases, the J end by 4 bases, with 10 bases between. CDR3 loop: CASRSSGNQPQHF. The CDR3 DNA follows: TGTGCCAGCAGGTCCTCGGGGAATCAGCCCCAGCATTTT.

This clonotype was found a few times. CDR3 amino acids: CAIRSRLENTGELFF. CDR3 bases: TGTGCCATCAGGTCAAGACTGGAAAACACCGGGGAGCTGTTTTTT. V gene TRBV10-3 combines with J gene TRBJ2-2, with D unclear. Germline loops: CDR1 ENHRY, CDR2 SYGVKD. The CDR3 has 15 residues. With 6 bases removed from V and 2 bases from J, the gap between germline ends came to 13 bases.

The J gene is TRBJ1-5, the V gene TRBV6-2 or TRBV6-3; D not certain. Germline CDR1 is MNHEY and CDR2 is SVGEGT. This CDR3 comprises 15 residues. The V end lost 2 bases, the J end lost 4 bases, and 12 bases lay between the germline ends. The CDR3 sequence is CASSYGQSGNQPQHF. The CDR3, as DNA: TGTGCCAGCAGTTACGGGCAGTCGGGTAATCAGCCCCAGCATTTT.

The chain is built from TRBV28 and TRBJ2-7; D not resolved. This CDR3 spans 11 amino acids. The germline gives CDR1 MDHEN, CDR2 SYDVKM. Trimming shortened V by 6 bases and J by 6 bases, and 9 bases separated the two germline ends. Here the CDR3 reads CASSPLTEQYF. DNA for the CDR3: TGTGCCAGCAGCCCCTTGACCGAGCAGTACTTC.

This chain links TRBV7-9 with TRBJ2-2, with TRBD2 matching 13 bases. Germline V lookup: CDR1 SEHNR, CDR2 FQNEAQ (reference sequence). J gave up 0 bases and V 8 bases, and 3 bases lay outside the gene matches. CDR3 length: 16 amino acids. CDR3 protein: CASRLAGGPNTGELFF. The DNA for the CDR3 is TGTGCCAGCCGACTAGCGGGAGGCCCGAACACCGGGGAGCTGTTTTTT.

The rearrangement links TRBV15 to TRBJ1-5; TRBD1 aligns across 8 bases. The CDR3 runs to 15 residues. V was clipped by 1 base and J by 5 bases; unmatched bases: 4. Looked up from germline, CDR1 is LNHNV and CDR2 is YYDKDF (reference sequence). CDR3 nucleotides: TGTGCCACCAGCAGAGGCAGGGGGCGCGATCAGCCCCAGCATTTT. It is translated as CATSRGRGRDQPQHF.

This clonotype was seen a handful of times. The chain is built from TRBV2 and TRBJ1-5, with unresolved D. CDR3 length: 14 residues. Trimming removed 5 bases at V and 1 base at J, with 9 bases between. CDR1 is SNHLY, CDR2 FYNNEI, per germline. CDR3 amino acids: CASSIAESNQPQHF. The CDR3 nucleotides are TGTGCCAGCAGTATCGCAGAGAGCAATCAGCCCCAGCATTTT. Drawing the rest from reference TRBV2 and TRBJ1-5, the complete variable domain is EPEVTQTPSHQVTQMGQEVILRCVPISNHLYFYWYRQILGQKVEFLVSFYNNEISEKSEIFDDQFSVERPDGSNFTLKIRSTKLEDSAMYFCASSIAESNQPQHFGDGTRLSIL.

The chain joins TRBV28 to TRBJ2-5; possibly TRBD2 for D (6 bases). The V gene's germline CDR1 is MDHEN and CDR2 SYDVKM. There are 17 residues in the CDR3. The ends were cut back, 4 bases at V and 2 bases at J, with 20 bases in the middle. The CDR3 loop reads CASSSWGDVNLQETQYF. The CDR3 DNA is TGTGCCAGCAGTTCCTGGGGGGACGTTAACCTGCAAGAGACCCAGTACTTC.

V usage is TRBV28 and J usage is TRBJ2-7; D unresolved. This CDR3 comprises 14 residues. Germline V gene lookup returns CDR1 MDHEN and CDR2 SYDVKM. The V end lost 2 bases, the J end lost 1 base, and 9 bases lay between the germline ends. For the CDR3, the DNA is TGTGCCAGCAGTTTACTGTTGGATTCCTACGAGCAGTACTTC. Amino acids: CASSLLLDSYEQYF.

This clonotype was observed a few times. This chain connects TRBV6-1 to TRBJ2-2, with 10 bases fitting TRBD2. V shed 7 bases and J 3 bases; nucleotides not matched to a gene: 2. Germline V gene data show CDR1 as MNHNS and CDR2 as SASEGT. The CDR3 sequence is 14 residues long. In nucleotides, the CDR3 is TGTGCCAGCACGGGACTAGCGTACACCGGGGAGCTGTTTTTT. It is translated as CASTGLAYTGELFF.

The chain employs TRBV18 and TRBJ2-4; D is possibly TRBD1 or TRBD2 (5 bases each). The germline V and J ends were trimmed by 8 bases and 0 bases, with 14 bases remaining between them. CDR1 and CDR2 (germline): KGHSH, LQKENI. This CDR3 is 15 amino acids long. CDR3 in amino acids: CASHGTPLAKNIQYF. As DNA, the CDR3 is TGTGCCAGCCACGGGACGCCGCTAGCCAAAAACATTCAGTACTTC.

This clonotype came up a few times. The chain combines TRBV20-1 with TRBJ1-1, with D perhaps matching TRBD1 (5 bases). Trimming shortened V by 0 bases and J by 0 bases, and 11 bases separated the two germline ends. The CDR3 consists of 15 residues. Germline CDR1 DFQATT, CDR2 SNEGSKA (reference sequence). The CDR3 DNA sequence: TGCAGTGCTAGAGAGACAGCAGTTATGAACACTGAAGCTTTCTTT. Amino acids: CSARETAVMNTEAFF.

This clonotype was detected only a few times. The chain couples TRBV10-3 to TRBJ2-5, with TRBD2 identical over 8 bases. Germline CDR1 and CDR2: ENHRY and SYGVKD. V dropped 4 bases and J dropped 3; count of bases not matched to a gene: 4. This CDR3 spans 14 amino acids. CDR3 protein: CAISALLAEETQYF. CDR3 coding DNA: TGTGCCATCAGTGCCCTACTAGCGGAAGAGACCCAGTACTTC.

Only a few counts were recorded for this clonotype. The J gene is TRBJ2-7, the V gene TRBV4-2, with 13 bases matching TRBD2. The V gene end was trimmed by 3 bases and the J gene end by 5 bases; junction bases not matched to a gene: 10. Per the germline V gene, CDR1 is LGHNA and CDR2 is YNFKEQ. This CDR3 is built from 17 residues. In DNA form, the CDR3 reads TGTGCCAGCAGCCAGCAACCCCCGGGACTAGCGGGAAACGAGCAGTACTTC. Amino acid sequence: CASSQQPPGLAGNEQYF.

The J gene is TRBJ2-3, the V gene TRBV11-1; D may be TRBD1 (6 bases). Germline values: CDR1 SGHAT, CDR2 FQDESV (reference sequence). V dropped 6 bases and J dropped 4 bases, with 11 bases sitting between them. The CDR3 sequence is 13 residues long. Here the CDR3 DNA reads TGTGCCAGCAGGGTCACAGGGTCAGATACGCAGTATTTT. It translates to CASRVTGSDTQYF.

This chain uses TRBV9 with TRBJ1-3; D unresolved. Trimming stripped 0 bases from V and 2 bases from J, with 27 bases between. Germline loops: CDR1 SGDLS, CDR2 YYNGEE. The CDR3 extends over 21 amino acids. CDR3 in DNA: TGTGCCAGCAGCGTAGGGGCCATGTCTTGGGCAGGCAGCTACGCTGGAAACACCATATATTTT. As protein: CASSVGAMSWAGSYAGNTIYF.